This record covers a single T cell receptor beta chain. What it binds is not known. This sample stems from a study of shared clonotypes between healthy human individuals. Study information: Each donor had three CD4 naive, three CD4 memory, two CD8 naive and one CD8 memory plate.

J was trimmed by 8 bases and V by 1 base; bases with no gene match: 7. From germline, CDR1 is SNHLY and CDR2 FYNNEI. CDR3 length: 15 residues. CD45RO-negative CD8 cells positively selected for CCR7 made up the naive population, which excluded terminally differentiated effector memory CD45RA+ cells. Clones were sequenced by immunoSEQ multiplex PCR, and TCRdb holds only the in-frame ones, with some missing. The profile shows around 600,000 clones, roughly 98% of them singletons. Regarding the study as a whole: All-four-donor shared clonotypes had higher generation probabilities than non-shared clonotypes did. Rarefaction curves obtained for sorted subsets showed sequencing incomplete despite large depth.

Source material: naive CD8+ T cells sorted from blood. The chain combines TRBV2 with TRBJ1-2; TRBD1 aligns across 10 bases. This receptor was taken from a man aged 25-45 years in good health. The CDR3 here is CASSEEDRGWKGYTF. DNA of the CDR3: TGTGCCAGCAGTGAAGAGGACAGGGGGTGGAAGGGCTACACCTTC.